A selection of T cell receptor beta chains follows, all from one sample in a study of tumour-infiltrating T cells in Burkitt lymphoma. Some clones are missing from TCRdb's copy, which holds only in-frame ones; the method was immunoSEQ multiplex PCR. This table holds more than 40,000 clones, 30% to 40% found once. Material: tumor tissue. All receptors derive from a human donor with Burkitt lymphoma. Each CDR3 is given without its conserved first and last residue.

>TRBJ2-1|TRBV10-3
AISESRTGNNEQF
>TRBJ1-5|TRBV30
AWSRTGGGNQPQH
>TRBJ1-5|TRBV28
ASSRGVRAQH
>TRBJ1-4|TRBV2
ASSGQTSNEKLF
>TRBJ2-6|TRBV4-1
ASSLYSGANVLT
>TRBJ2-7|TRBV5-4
ASSLAPGQGVGEQY
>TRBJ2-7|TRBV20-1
SGTSAYEQY
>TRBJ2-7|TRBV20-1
SAREIYEQY
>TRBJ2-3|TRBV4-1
ASSQEKRSGTDTQY
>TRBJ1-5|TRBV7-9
ASSLGAISNQPQH
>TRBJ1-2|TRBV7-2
ASSEGQGNGYT
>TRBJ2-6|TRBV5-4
ASSLGGMTSGANVLT
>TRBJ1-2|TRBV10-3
AISPGTGGYGYT
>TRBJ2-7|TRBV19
ASSIQGAFYEQY